Sequencing of this TCR beta chain was carried out in a study of pediatric ulcerative colitis. Study findings and constraints: Rectal repertoires separated controls, mild-moderate and acute severe colitis. Repertoires came from total lymphocyte DNA, not specific subsets. Compared with controls, ulcerative colitis showed greater blood-rectum clone sharing.

Ulcerative colitis patients received no immunosuppressive medication before the diagnostic colonoscopy. Some clones are missing from TCRdb's copy, which holds only in-frame ones; the method was immunoSEQ multiplex PCR. The sample holds about 36,000 clones, over 65% seen once. The CDR3 is 18 amino acids. Germline values: CDR1 MNHEY, CDR2 SMNVEV (reference sequence). The ends lost 3 bases at V and 4 bases at J; junction bases unmatched: 11. To note about this clone: Its matching antigen is unknown.

The sequence came from a girl aged 10 to 17 with moderate ulcerative colitis. The sequencing sample was made of blood. The rearrangement uses TRBV27 and TRBJ2-3; TRBD2 agrees at 12 bases. In DNA, the CDR3 is TGTGCCAGCAGTTTCCAAACCCGACTAGCGGGAGACCCAGATACGCAGTATTTT. This codes for CASSFQTRLAGDPDTQYF.